The rows below give T cell receptor beta chains drawn from one sample of a study of blood T cell repertoires in COVID-19. The assay was immunoSEQ multiplex PCR, and TCRdb's table has in-frame clones only and misses some. The top ten clones hold approximately 2.3% of a sample with 130,000 or so clones, about three quarters of them seen once. The sample taken for sequencing was peripheral blood. Receptors were obtained from a woman in her seventies with acute or convalescent COVID-19. The conserved cysteine and the conserved F or W are not part of the CDR3 here.

TRBV28 ASSLGSGRLAEQY
TRBV9 ASSVEAGGQETQY
TRBV5-1 ASRRDRGGSNNEQF
TRBV5-8 ASSDSDRGVEKLF
TRBV5-1 ASSSGTWETQY
TRBV12-5 ASAKLAGGLVDTQY
TRBV19 ASSAIATGNYGYT
TRBV11-3 ASSLGVTSGGRKQY
TRBV7-8 ASSLASGHLQETQY
TRBV6-1 ASSEVIAGGYNEQF
TRBV29-1 SVEDWGGTGDSNQETQY
TRBV24-1 ATSEDSRSYNEQF
TRBV7-8 ASSLARDMFRNEKLF
TRBV28 ASSFFQGASEAF
TRBV3-1/TRBV3-2 ASSRLAANTGELF
TRBV5-6 ASRSDRGPSEELF
TRBV7-9 ASTSPVSEKLF
TRBV14 ASSRTGATDTQY
TRBV5-4 ASSHGRGRGSNSPLH
TRBV19 ASSIDQEGSGELF
TRBV15 ATSRDLFRGNTEAF
TRBV10-3 ATGTLKETQY
TRBV28 ASSEETEAF
TRBV4-1 ASSQDPQGRSSYNSPLH
TRBV6-5 ASSADRGASYEQY
TRBV3-1/TRBV3-2 ASSQAGRGTEAF
TRBV2 ASSSSGQGYSPLH
TRBV19 ASSRSGEETQY
TRBV5-1 ASGTGGHLNTEAF
TRBV19 ASIRTSGRAGGELF
TRBV24-1 ATSDSGIVTNTDTQY
TRBV7-6 ASSPLAGGFSSYEQY
TRBV5-1 ASSLQGAWTYNEQF
TRBV18 ASSPNKMNTEAF
TRBV6-5 ASSFGEGSYNEQF
TRBV2 ASRKDRVDYEQY
TRBV24-1 ATSDWTGVGEQY
TRBV19 ASSTGTSGVNEQF
TRBV6-5 ASSREIQETQY
TRBV28 ASRPRQGNNQPQH
TRBV19 ASRTQGQDFMNTEAF
TRBV30 AWSVRDTQY
TRBV6-5 ASSSGGAGETQY
TRBV30 ARTTGAEAF
TRBV19 ASSPGWKDYGYT
TRBV30 AWSLGETQY
TRBV5-1 ASSMGTGAYEQY
TRBV27 ASSLLAGGPTDTQY
TRBV25-1 ASSGVRPNTGELF
TRBV18 ASSPTAGKADEKLF
TRBV12-3/TRBV12-4 ASSLAYSEAF
TRBV4-1 ASSTGQQREQY
TRBV7-9 ASSFPGLAGVFETQY
TRBV2 ASSEAGGRPYGYT
TRBV24-1 ATGIGDRGPAF
TRBV4-3 ASSQALRGTDTQY
TRBV6-5 ASSYADSYGYT
TRBV2 ASSSDRGRSPLH
TRBV27 ASSRAQGYGYT
TRBV5-6 ASSSGGTSGELF